A selection of T cell receptor beta chains follows, all from one sample in a study of cytomegalovirus exposure and HLA in healthy donors. The protocol was immunoSEQ multiplex PCR, while the TCRdb copy is restricted to in-frame clones and leaves out a portion. The sample includes around 150,000 clones, roughly 78% of them seen just once. The sample was PBMCs. These receptors were collected from a woman between 40 and 55 years old in good health and CMV-seronegative. Both conserved end residues are part of each CDR3. D genes are given only for firm matches. Where a row states a size, it is once, few, many or the class of an expanded clone; other rows omit it.

d_call	cdr3_length	v_call	j_call	clone_size	cdr3_nt	cdr3_aa
TRBD1	15	TRBV18	TRBJ1-1	NA	TGTGCCAGCTCATCACTTCAGGGGGCTGGGACTGAAGCTTTCTTT	CASSSLQGAGTEAFF
NA	15	TRBV5-1	TRBJ2-1	once	TGCGCCAGCAGCCCGGACTGGCGGGGAAGGGGTGAGCAGTTCTTC	CASSPDWRGRGEQFF
TRBD1	15	TRBV5-1	TRBJ2-1	NA	TGCGCCAGCAGCCCCGGGACAGGATCCTACAATGAGCAGTTCTTC	CASSPGTGSYNEQFF
TRBD1	15	TRBV6-1	TRBJ1-4	NA	TGTGCCAGCAGTGATTTTATAGGGACAGTCGAAAAACTGTTTTTT	CASSDFIGTVEKLFF
NA	14	TRBV19	TRBJ1-1	NA	TGTGCCAGCAAGACAGGTCAATTTTACACTGAAGCTTTCTTT	CASKTGQFYTEAFF
NA	16	TRBV9	TRBJ2-7	NA	TGTGCCAGCAGCGTAGCGGCGGATGGTTTGGTTCGCGAGCAGTACTTC	CASSVAADGLVREQYF
NA	15	TRBV29-1	TRBJ2-1	NA	TGCAGCGTTGAAGAGGGTACTTATGCTACAGGTGAGCAGTTCTTC	CSVEEGTYATGEQFF
TRBD2	15	TRBV2	TRBJ2-3	NA	TGTGCCAGCATAACTAGCGGGGGGGCGGTAGATACGCAGTATTTT	CASITSGGAVDTQYF
NA	14	TRBV7-8	TRBJ1-6	once	TGTGCCAGCAGCTTGGGCGGAGGGCGGTCACCCCTCCACTTT	CASSLGGGRSPLHF
NA	13	TRBV7-9	TRBJ2-5	NA	TGTGCCAGCAGCCACGGGATTCAAGAGACCCAGTACTTC	CASSHGIQETQYF
NA	13	TRBV2	TRBJ1-2	NA	TGTGCCAGCACGTATTCGGGGGTCTATGGCTACACCTTC	CASTYSGVYGYTF
TRBD1	13	TRBV27	TRBJ1-1	NA	TGTGCCAGCAGTATCGACAGGGACACTGAAGCTTTCTTT	CASSIDRDTEAFF
NA	13	TRBV27	TRBJ2-7	NA	TGTGCCAGCAGTTCACACGGGGAGGACGAGCAGTACTTC	CASSSHGEDEQYF
NA	14	TRBV5-6	TRBJ1-1	NA	TGTGCCAGCAGCTTGGGGGCCCAGGCAATTGAAGCTTTCTTT	CASSLGAQAIEAFF
NA	19	TRBV5-1	TRBJ2-6	once	TGCGCCAGCAGCTCCACAACGCGGACAGCGAGCTCTGGGGCCAACGCCCTGACTTTC	CASSSTTRTASSGANALTF
NA	16	TRBV7-3	TRBJ2-3	NA	TGTGCCAGCAGCTTCCAGGGGACGTCTAGCACAGATACGCAGTATTTT	CASSFQGTSSTDTQYF
TRBD1	15	TRBV27	TRBJ1-1	NA	TGTGCCAGCAGTTACCGACAGGGGAGAAGGCCTGAAGCTTTCTTT	CASSYRQGRRPEAFF
TRBD2	14	TRBV2	TRBJ2-5	NA	TGTGCCAGCCTACTGACTAGCGCACAAGAGACCCAGTACTTC	CASLLTSAQETQYF
TRBD1	15	TRBV2	TRBJ2-3	NA	TGTGCCAGCAGTGAGACAGGGGCTAGCACAGATACGCAGTATTTT	CASSETGASTDTQYF
TRBD1	14	TRBV28	TRBJ1-1	NA	TGTGCCAGCAGTTTCCAGACAGGGGTTGAGCGAGCTTTCTTT	CASSFQTGVERAFF
TRBD2	17	TRBV28	TRBJ2-2	NA	TGTGCCAGCAGTTTACTTTGGGGGGGAGAATACACCGGGGAGCTGTTTTTT	CASSLLWGGEYTGELFF
TRBD2	15	TRBV5-4	TRBJ2-5	NA	TGTGCCAGCAGCCCTACCCCGGGGGGACAAGAGACCCAGTACTTC	CASSPTPGGQETQYF
NA	16	TRBV19	TRBJ2-5	NA	TGTGCCAGTAGTAAGCTATGGCAGGGCAAAGGGGAGACCCAGTACTTC	CASSKLWQGKGETQYF
TRBD1	19	TRBV6-4	TRBJ2-1	NA	TGTGCCAGCAGTGACTACCCCCCCTTGACAGGGGGCGATTACAATGAGCAGTTCTTC	CASSDYPPLTGGDYNEQFF
TRBD2	15	TRBV5-6	TRBJ2-3	NA	TGTGCCAGCAGCCAATCCGGGACTAGGACAGATACGCAGTATTTT	CASSQSGTRTDTQYF
NA	13	TRBV28	TRBJ2-3	NA	TGTGCCAGCAGTTTGAAGCGAGCAGATACGCAGTATTTT	CASSLKRADTQYF
TRBD1	15	TRBV5-4	TRBJ2-7	once	TGTGCCAGCAGTCACCGGGACAGGGGGGAGGGCGAGCAGTACTTC	CASSHRDRGEGEQYF
NA	15	TRBV5-8	TRBJ2-5	NA	TGTGCCAGCAGCCCGACTCCGGCTTTCACTCAGACCCAGTACTTC	CASSPTPAFTQTQYF
TRBD1	14	TRBV7-9	TRBJ2-3	NA	TGTGCCAGCAGCTTTGGACAGGCAAAAGATACGCAGTATTTT	CASSFGQAKDTQYF
NA	12	TRBV5-6	TRBJ2-2	many	TGTGCCAGCAGCCCATACACCGGGGAGCTGTTTTTT	CASSPYTGELFF
TRBD1	16	TRBV5-1	TRBJ1-1	NA	TGCGCCAGCAGCTCACAAACAGGGGGAGAAGGAACTGAAGCTTTCTTT	CASSSQTGGEGTEAFF
TRBD2	17	TRBV7-9	TRBJ2-5	NA	TGTGCCAGCAGCTTAGCTCAGTCGAGCGGGGGGGAAGAGACCCAGTACTTC	CASSLAQSSGGEETQYF
NA	13	TRBV28	TRBJ1-2	NA	TGTGCCAGCGGCCCAGGGTATGGTTATGGCTACACCTTC	CASGPGYGYGYTF
NA	13	TRBV7-9	TRBJ2-3	once	TGTGCCACCCCAGGCGGGGACGGCCATACGCAGTATTTT	CATPGGDGHTQYF
NA	15	TRBV6-1	TRBJ1-2	NA	TGTGCCAGCACCGTACAGGGTAGCGTAAGCTATGGCTACACCTTC	CASTVQGSVSYGYTF
NA	15	TRBV28	TRBJ1-5	NA	TGTGCCAGCAGTTTATTCTCGGGATCTAATCAGCCCCAGCATTTT	CASSLFSGSNQPQHF
NA	14	TRBV28	TRBJ1-5	NA	TGTGCCAGCAGTGTGTCAGCCGGGTTTCAGCCCCAGCATTTT	CASSVSAGFQPQHF
NA	16	TRBV5-1	TRBJ1-3	NA	TGCGCCAGCAGCTTGGCAGGGGCCAGCTCTGGAAACACCATATATTTT	CASSLAGASSGNTIYF
TRBD2	15	TRBV6-5	TRBJ2-5	NA	TGTGCCATAGGGAGGGCGGGGGGGCCTGGGGAGACCCAGTACTTC	CAIGRAGGPGETQYF
NA	14	TRBV6-6	TRBJ1-3	NA	TGTGCCAGCAAAAGAGGGTTAGAGGGAAACACCATATATTTT	CASKRGLEGNTIYF
TRBD1	12	TRBV19	TRBJ1-1	NA	TGTGCCAGTAGCCCCCAACAGGGGCCAGCTTTCTTT	CASSPQQGPAFF
TRBD1	14	TRBV6-6	TRBJ1-1	few	TGTGCCAGCATAACAGGGGGCTCCGGCACTGAAGCTTTCTTT	CASITGGSGTEAFF
NA	13	TRBV5-1	TRBJ2-1	NA	TGCGCCAGCAGCTTGGTAGTTATGAATGAGCAGTTCTTC	CASSLVVMNEQFF
NA	15	TRBV29-1	TRBJ2-1	NA	TGCAGCGTTGAAGAAACTCCGGGACACTACAATGAGCAGTTCTTC	CSVEETPGHYNEQFF
NA	15	TRBV5-1	TRBJ2-5	NA	TGCGCCAGCAGCTTCACCGGGACCCAGGGGGAGACCCAGTACTTC	CASSFTGTQGETQYF
TRBD1	12	TRBV5-1	TRBJ2-5	NA	TGCGCCGCCGGACAGGACCAAGAGACCCAGTACTTC	CAAGQDQETQYF
TRBD1	15	TRBV5-1	TRBJ2-5	NA	TGCGCCAGCAGCTTGGGAACAGGGGCCGAAGAGACCCAGTACTTC	CASSLGTGAEETQYF
TRBD1	16	TRBV7-8	TRBJ1-4	NA	TGTGCCAGCAGCCCCGGCAGGGGGCTCTCTAATGAAAAACTGTTTTTT	CASSPGRGLSNEKLFF
NA	18	TRBV4-1	TRBJ2-1	NA	TGCGCCAGCAGCCAAAACCCTGGGCCACCGAGCTCCTACAATGAGCAGTTCTTC	CASSQNPGPPSSYNEQFF
NA	13	TRBV7-9	TRBJ1-5	NA	TGTGCCAGCAGCCTAAGTAGCAATCAGCCCCAGCATTTT	CASSLSSNQPQHF
NA	12	TRBV6-1	TRBJ2-7	NA	TGTGCCAGCAACGAAAGAGCGGGCGAGCAGTACTTC	CASNERAGEQYF
TRBD1	17	TRBV10-3	TRBJ2-6	NA	TGTGCCATCAGTGATCGGACAGGGTCCTCTGGGGCCAACGTCCTGACTTTC	CAISDRTGSSGANVLTF
TRBD2	17	TRBV5-1	TRBJ2-3	NA	TGCGCCAGCAGCTTGGAAGCACTAGCGGGGGGGGCAGATACGCAGTATTTT	CASSLEALAGGADTQYF